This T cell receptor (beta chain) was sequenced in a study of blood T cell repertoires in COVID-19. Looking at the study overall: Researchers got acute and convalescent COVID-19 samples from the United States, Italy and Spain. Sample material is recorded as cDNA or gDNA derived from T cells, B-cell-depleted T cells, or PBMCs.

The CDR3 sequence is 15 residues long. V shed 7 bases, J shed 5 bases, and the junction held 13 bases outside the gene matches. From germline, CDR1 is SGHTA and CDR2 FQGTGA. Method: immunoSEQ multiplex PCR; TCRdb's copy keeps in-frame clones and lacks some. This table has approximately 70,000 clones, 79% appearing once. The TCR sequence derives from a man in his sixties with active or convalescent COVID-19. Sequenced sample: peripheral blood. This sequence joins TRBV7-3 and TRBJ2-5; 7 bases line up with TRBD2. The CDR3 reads CASTAYPGGMETQYF. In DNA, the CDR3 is TGTGCCAGCACCGCTTACCCCGGGGGGATGGAGACCCAGTACTTC.